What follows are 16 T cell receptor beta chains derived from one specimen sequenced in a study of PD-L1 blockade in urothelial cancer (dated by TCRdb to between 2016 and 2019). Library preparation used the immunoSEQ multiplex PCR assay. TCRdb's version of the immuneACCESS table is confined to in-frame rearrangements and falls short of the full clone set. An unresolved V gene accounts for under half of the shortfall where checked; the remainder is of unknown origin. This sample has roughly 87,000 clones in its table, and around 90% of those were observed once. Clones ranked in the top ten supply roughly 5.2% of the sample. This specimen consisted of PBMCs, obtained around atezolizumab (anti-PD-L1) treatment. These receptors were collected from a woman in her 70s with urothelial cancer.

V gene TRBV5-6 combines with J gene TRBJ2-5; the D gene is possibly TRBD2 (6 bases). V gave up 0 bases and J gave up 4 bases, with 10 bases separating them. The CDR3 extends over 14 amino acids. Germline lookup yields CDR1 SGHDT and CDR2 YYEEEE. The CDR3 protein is CASSLGAGPETQYF. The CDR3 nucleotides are TGTGCCAGCAGCTTGGGCGCGGGGCCAGAGACCCAGTACTTC.

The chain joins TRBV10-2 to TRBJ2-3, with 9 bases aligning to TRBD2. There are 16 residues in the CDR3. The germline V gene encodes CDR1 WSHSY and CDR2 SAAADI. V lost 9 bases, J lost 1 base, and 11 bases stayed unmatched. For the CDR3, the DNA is TGCGCCAGAGAGGTGACTAGCGGTCGGGGCACAGATACGCAGTATTTT. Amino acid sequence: CAREVTSGRGTDTQYF.

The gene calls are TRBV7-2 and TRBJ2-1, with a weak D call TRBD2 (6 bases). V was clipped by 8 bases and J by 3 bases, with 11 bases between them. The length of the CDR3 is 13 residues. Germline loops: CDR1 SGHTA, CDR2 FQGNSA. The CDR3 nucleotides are TGTGCCAGCCGGCGGGGTGACTACAATGAGCAGTTCTTC. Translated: CASRRGDYNEQFF.

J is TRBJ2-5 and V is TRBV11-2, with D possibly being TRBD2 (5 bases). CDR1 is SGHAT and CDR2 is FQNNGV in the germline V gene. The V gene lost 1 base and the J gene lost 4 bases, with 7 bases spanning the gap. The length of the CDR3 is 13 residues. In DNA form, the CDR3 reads TGTGCCAGCAGCTTAGCGGGGATAGAGACCCAGTACTTC. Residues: CASSLAGIETQYF.

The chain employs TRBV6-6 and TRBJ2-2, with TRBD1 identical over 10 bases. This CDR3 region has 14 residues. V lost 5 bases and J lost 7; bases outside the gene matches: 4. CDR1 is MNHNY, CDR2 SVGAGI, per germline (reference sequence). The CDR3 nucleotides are TGTGCCAGCAGTAGGGACAGGGGAAACGGGGAGCTGTTTTTT. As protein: CASSRDRGNGELFF.

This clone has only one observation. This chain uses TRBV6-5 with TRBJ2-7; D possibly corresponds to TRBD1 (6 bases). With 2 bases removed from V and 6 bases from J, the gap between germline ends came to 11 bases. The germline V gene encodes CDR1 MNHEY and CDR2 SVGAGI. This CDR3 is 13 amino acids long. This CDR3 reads CASSYPGQPEQYF. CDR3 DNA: TGTGCCAGCAGTTACCCTGGACAGCCCGAGCAGTACTTC.

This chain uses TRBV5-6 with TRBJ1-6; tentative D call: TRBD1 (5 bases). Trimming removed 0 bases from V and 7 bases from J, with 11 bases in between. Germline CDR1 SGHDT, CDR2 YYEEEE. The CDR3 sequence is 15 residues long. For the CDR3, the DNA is TGTGCCAGCAGCTTGGGGAGGGGAGGGAATTCACCCCTCCACTTT. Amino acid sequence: CASSLGRGGNSPLHF. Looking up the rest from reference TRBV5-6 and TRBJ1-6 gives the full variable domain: DAGVTQSPTHLIKTRGQQVTLRCSPKSGHDTVSWYQQALGQGPQFIFQYYEEEERQRGNFPDRFSGHQFPNYSSELNVNALLLGDSALYLCASSLGRGGNSPLHFGNGTRLTVT.

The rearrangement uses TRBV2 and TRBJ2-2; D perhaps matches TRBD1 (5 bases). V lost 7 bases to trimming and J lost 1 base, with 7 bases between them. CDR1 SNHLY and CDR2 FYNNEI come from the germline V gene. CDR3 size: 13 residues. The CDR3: CASTRENTGELFF. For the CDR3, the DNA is TGTGCCAGCACCAGGGAGAACACCGGGGAGCTGTTTTTT. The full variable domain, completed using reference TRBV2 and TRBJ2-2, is EPEVTQTPSHQVTQMGQEVILRCVPISNHLYFYWYRQILGQKVEFLVSFYNNEISEKSEIFDDQFSVERPDGSNFTLKIRSTKLEDSAMYFCASTRENTGELFFGEGSRLTVL.

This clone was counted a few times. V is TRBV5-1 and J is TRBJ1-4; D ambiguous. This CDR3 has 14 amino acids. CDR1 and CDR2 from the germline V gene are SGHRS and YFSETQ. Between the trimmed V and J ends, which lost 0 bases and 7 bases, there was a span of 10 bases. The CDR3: CASSLESPGEKLFF. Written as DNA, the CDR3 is TGCGCCAGCAGCTTGGAGTCACCAGGTGAAAAACTGTTTTTT.

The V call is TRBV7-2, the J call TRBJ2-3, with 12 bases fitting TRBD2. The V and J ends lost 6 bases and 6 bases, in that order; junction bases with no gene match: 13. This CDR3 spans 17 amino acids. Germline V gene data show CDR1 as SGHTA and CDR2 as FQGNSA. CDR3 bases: TGTGCCAGCAGGCAAGGACTAGCGGGATCAACGGGGGATACGCAGTATTTT. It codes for CASRQGLAGSTGDTQYF. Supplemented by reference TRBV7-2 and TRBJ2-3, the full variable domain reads GAGVSQSPSNKVTEKGKDVELRCDPISGHTALYWYRQSLGQGLEFLIYFQGNSAPDKSGLPSDRFSAERTGGSVSTLTIQRTQQEDSAVYLCASRQGLAGSTGDTQYFGPGTRLTVL.

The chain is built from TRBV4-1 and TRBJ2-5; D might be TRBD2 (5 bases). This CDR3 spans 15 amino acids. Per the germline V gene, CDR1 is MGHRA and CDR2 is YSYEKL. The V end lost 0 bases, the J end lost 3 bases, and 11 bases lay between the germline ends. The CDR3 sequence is CASSQDGLSEETQYF. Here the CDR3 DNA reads TGCGCCAGCAGCCAAGATGGTCTTAGCGAAGAGACCCAGTACTTC.

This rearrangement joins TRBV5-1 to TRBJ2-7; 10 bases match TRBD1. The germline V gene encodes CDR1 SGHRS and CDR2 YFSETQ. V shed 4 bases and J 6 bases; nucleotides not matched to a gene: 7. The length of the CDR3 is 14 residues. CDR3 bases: TGCGCCAGCAGCCGCGGGGACAGGGGAGGCGAGCAGTACTTC. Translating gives CASSRGDRGGEQYF.

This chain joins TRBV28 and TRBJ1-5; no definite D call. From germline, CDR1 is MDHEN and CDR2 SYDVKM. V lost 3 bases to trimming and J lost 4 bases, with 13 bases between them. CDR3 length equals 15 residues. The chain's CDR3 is CASSLAGRGNQPQHF. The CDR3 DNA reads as TGTGCCAGCAGTTTGGCGGGAAGAGGGAATCAGCCCCAGCATTTT. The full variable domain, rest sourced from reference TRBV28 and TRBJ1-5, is DVKVTQSSRYLVKRTGEKVFLECVQDMDHENMFWYRQDPGLGLRLIYFSYDVKMKEKGDIPEGYSVSREKKERFSLILESASTNQTSMYLCASSLAGRGNQPQHFGDGTRLSIL.

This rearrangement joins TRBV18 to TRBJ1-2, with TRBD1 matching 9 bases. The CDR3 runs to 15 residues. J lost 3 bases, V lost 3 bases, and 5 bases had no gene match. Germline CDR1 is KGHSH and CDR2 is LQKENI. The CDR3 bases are TGTGCCAGCTCACCGAGACAGGGGGTGGACTATGGCTACACCTTC. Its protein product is CASSPRQGVDYGYTF.

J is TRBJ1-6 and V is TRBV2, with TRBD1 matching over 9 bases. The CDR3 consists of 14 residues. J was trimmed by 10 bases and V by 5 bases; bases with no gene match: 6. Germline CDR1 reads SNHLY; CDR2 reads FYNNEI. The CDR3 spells CASSTGQGTSPLHF. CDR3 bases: TGTGCCAGCAGTACGGGACAGGGAACGTCACCCCTCCACTTT. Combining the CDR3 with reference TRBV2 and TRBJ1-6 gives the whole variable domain EPEVTQTPSHQVTQMGQEVILRCVPISNHLYFYWYRQILGQKVEFLVSFYNNEISEKSEIFDDQFSVERPDGSNFTLKIRSTKLEDSAMYFCASSTGQGTSPLHFGNGTRLTVT.

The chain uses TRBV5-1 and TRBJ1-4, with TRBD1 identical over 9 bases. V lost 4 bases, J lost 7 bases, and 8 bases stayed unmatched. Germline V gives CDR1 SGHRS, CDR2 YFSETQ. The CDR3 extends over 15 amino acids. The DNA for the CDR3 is TGCGCCAGCAGCGAATACAGGGGGCAAATTGAAAAACTGTTTTTT. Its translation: CASSEYRGQIEKLFF.